These 18 T cell receptor beta chains were all obtained from the same sample, sequenced in a study of T-cell memory formation after mild COVID-19. TCRdb fed the 5' RACE reads into MiXCR, producing one record per CDR3 protein. The sample holds 160,000 or so distinct CDR3 sequences, about 28% seen once. Sequencing input: PBMCs or a T cell subset sorted from them (not recorded which). Receptor source: an adult woman who had mild COVID-19 (a few samples of this study predate the infection). Cell type and time point are not known.

This clonotype was found a few times. The chain employs TRBV28 and TRBJ1-1, with D perhaps matching TRBD1 (6 bases). This CDR3 spans 14 amino acids. Trimming shortened V by 4 bases and J by 0 bases, and 9 bases separated the two germline ends. The germline CDR1 and CDR2 sequences are MDHEN and SYDVKM. As DNA, the CDR3 is TGTGCCAGCAGTTGGGCAGGGGTGAACACTGAAGCTTTCTTT. This codes for CASSWAGVNTEAFF.

V is TRBV5-1 and J is TRBJ1-4; the D gene is possibly TRBD1 (6 bases). The V gene's germline CDR1 is SGHRS and CDR2 YFSETQ. The germline V and J ends were trimmed by 4 bases and 8 bases, with 15 bases remaining between them. The CDR3 covers 14 residues. CDR3 DNA sequence: TGCGCCAGCAGCCTAGGACAGTCCCGGGAAAAACTGTTTTTT. Protein sequence: CASSLGQSREKLFF.

The sample holds a few counts of this clonotype. The rearrangement uses TRBV4-1 and TRBJ2-1, with TRBD2 identical over 8 bases. Germline V CDR1 and CDR2: MGHRA, YSYEKL. This CDR3 spans 15 amino acids. V lost 5 bases, J lost 7 bases, and 10 bases stayed unmatched. The DNA of the CDR3 is TGCGCCAGCAGCACTAGCGGCCGACACGGGAATGAGCAGTTCTTC. This codes for CASSTSGRHGNEQFF.

The chain links TRBV7-2 to TRBJ1-2; TRBD1 aligns across 8 bases. Germline trimming cut 1 base from V and 4 bases from J; bases unmatched to any gene: 8. The CDR3 runs 16 residues. The germline CDR1 and CDR2 sequences are SGHTA and FQGNSA. The chain's CDR3 is CASSLVGTGTAYGYTF. In DNA, the CDR3 is TGTGCCAGCAGCTTAGTGGGGACAGGCACCGCCTATGGCTACACCTTC.

This chain uses TRBV6-6 with TRBJ1-1; no reliable D call. The V gene's germline CDR1 is MNHNY and CDR2 SVGAGI (reference sequence). The ends were cut back, 7 bases at V and 8 bases at J, with 26 bases in the middle. This CDR3 comprises 16 residues. CDR3 in amino acids: CASTTGRAGANFEAFF. The DNA of the CDR3 is TGTGCCAGCACCACCGGGCGCGCGGGAGCAAACTTCGAAGCTTTCTTT.

This clonotype was counted between two and nine times. The rearrangement uses TRBV5-4 and TRBJ1-6, with D possibly matching TRBD1 (6 bases). Looked up from germline, CDR1 is SGHNT and CDR2 is YYREEE (reference sequence). The CDR3 extends over 13 amino acids. Between the trimmed V and J ends, which lost 4 bases and 14 bases, there was a span of 16 bases. The CDR3 protein is CASSQDSPSTLHF. As DNA, the CDR3 is TGTGCCAGCAGCCAGGACAGCCCTTCGACCCTCCACTTT. Full variable domain (remainder filled in from reference TRBV5-4 and TRBJ1-6): ETGVTQSPTHLIKTRGQQVTLRCSSQSGHNTVSWYQQALGQGPQFIFQYYREEENGRGNFPPRFSGLQFPNYSSELNVNALELDDSALYLCASSQDSPSTLHFGNGTRLTVT.

This chain connects TRBV14 to TRBJ1-6; D is uncertain. Between the trimmed V and J ends, which lost 2 bases and 3 bases, there was a span of 5 bases. Germline lookup yields CDR1 SGHDN and CDR2 FVKESK. CDR3 length: 14 amino acids. This CDR3 reads CASSQQHYNSPLHF. CDR3 DNA sequence: TGTGCCAGCAGCCAACAACACTATAATTCACCCCTCCACTTT.

This clonotype was seen ten or more times. The chain recombines TRBV6-5 with TRBJ2-2; D unresolved. Trimming removed 6 bases from V and 6 bases from J, with 8 bases in between. CDR1 and CDR2 from the germline V gene are MNHEY and SVGAGI. The CDR3 has 12 amino acids. For the CDR3, the DNA is TGTGCCAGCAGCGTAAGGGCCGGGGAGCTGTTTTTT. It yields the protein CASSVRAGELFF.

The rearrangement uses TRBV7-7 and TRBJ2-5, with a weak D call TRBD2 (5 bases). The CDR3 is 14 residues long. Per germline, CDR1 SSHAT and CDR2 FNYEAQ (reference sequence). V gave up 5 bases and J gave up 5 bases, with 15 bases separating them. CDR3 region: CASSPQFSGETQYF. The CDR3 DNA sequence: TGTGCCAGCAGCCCCCAGTTCTCGGGGGAGACCCAGTACTTC.

This clonotype has just a few counts. The gene calls are TRBV7-2 and TRBJ2-1, with a weak D call TRBD2 (6 bases). There are 15 residues in the CDR3. Germline V gene lookup returns CDR1 SGHTA and CDR2 FQGNSA. Trimming shortened V by 5 bases and J by 3 bases, and 14 bases separated the two germline ends. The CDR3 sequence: CASSLFSSDYNEQFF. The CDR3 bases are TGTGCCAGCAGCCTTTTCTCTAGCGACTACAATGAGCAGTTCTTC.

This clonotype was counted a few times. The rearrangement uses TRBV20-1 and TRBJ2-5; D is ambiguous. CDR1 is DFQATT, CDR2 SNEGSKA, per germline (reference sequence). This CDR3 is 11 amino acids long. Trimming stripped 7 bases from V and 4 bases from J, with 10 bases between. CDR3 amino acids: CSGTDRETQYF. CDR3 nucleotide sequence: TGCAGTGGCACAGATCGAGAGACCCAGTACTTC.

V is TRBV18 and J is TRBJ1-3, with D uncertain. The ends were cut back, 1 base at V and 8 bases at J, with 15 bases in the middle. In germline, CDR1 is KGHSH, CDR2 LQKENI. The CDR3 covers 15 residues. CDR3 protein: CASSPLPPHGDTIYF. The DNA for the CDR3 is TGTGCCAGCTCACCACTACCACCCCACGGCGACACCATATATTTT.

The chain employs TRBV24-1 and TRBJ1-4, with a tentative D call TRBD1 (5 bases). Germline CDR1 is KGHDR and CDR2 is SFDVKD. CDR3 length equals 13 residues. V was shortened by 10 bases and J by 10 bases, with 18 bases between the two germline ends. The CDR3 nucleotides are TGTGCCACGAGCGAGAGACAGAGCAGAAAACTGTTTTTT. Residues: CATSERQSRKLFF.

This clonotype was counted a few times. This rearrangement joins TRBV3-1 to TRBJ2-7; D gene uncertain. Germline loops: CDR1 LGHDT, CDR2 YNNKEL (reference sequence). V was trimmed by 0 bases and J by 2 bases, leaving 8 bases between them. There are 14 residues in the CDR3. The CDR3 DNA sequence: TGTGCCAGCAGCCAAGATGAAGGGACCTACGAGCAGTACTTC. Protein: CASSQDEGTYEQYF.

The chain has TRBV7-8 and TRBJ2-3, with TRBD2 matching 10 bases. The CDR3 is 20 amino acids. Germline V gene lookup returns CDR1 SGHVS and CDR2 FQNEAQ. Losses at the gene ends were 1 base for V and 2 bases for J; bases not matched to a gene: 15. The DNA for the CDR3 is TGTGCCAGCAGCTTAGAAGAAGCCGCCCAGCGGGAGGGCCCCACAGATACGCAGTATTTT. As protein: CASSLEEAAQREGPTDTQYF.

This clonotype has more than one count but fewer than ten. This rearrangement joins TRBV11-1 to TRBJ1-1; D might be TRBD1 (5 bases). CDR3 length: 12 residues. CDR1 SGHAT and CDR2 FQDESV come from the germline V gene (reference sequence). Trimming shortened V by 5 bases and J by 8 bases, and 12 bases separated the two germline ends. CDR3 amino acids: CASSEGRTEAFF. CDR3 nucleotide sequence: TGTGCCAGCAGCGAGGGACGAACCGAAGCTTTCTTT.

In this sample, this clonotype turned up a few times. The V call is TRBV18, the J call TRBJ2-3, with unresolved D. The V end was cut by 3 bases, the J end by 0 bases, with 7 bases between. There are 14 residues in the CDR3. Germline values: CDR1 KGHSH, CDR2 LQKENI. For the CDR3, the DNA is TGTGCCAGCTCACCTACGGCAAGCACAGATACGCAGTATTTT. It encodes CASSPTASTDTQYF.

The V call is TRBV23-1, the J call TRBJ2-5; D is uncertain. TRBV23-1 is an ORF for which the function is uncertain. V shed 8 bases and J shed 2 bases, with 6 bases lying between them. The CDR3 is 11 amino acids. The CDR3 nucleotides read TGCGCCAGCTTAGAACAAGAGACCCAGTACTTC. It specifies CASLEQETQYF.